Presented here are 24 T cell receptor beta chains from one specimen sequenced in a study of blood T cell repertoires in COVID-19 (dated by TCRdb to 2018 to 2020). The protocol used for the library was the immunoSEQ multiplex PCR assay. TCRdb carries this immuneACCESS record with in-frame sequences only. Its versions omit some clonotypes, under half of them owing to an unresolved V gene in the studies checked, with the rest unexplained. A total of some 200,000 clones appear in this sample, approximately 83% of them only once. The ten top clones hold less than 9.5% of the sample. Material for sequencing was PBMCs or T cells enriched from blood (not recorded which). These receptors all stem from a man aged 35-49 years who had recovered from COVID-19.

J is TRBJ2-6 and V is TRBV5-1, with 10 bases fitting TRBD2. The CDR3 covers 19 residues. The V gene end was trimmed by 0 bases and the J gene end by 0 bases; junction bases not matched to a gene: 6. Germline CDR1 and CDR2: SGHRS and YFSETQ. CDR3 sequence: CASSLVSGGLTSGANVLTF. The CDR3 nucleotides read TGCGCCAGCAGCTTGGTTAGCGGGGGGCTGACCTCTGGGGCCAACGTCCTGACTTTC.

This chain joins TRBV18 and TRBJ1-2; TRBD1 matches at 12 bases. This CDR3 has 14 residues. CDR1 and CDR2 from the germline V gene are KGHSH and LQKENI. V shed 6 bases and J 8 bases; nucleotides not matched to a gene: 7. The CDR3 spells CASSDRDRGQGYTF. The CDR3 DNA is TGTGCCAGCTCCGACCGGGACAGGGGGCAAGGCTACACCTTC.

This clone was observed a single time. This chain connects TRBV7-2 to TRBJ1-6; tentatively, D is TRBD1 (6 bases). The CDR3 totals 16 residues. V shed 4 bases and J shed 6 bases, with 16 bases lying between them. The germline V gene has CDR1 SGHTA and CDR2 FQGNSA. CDR3 coding DNA: TGTGCCAGCAGCTCTCACAGGGCTCCTGGTAATTCACCCCTCCACTTT. Translation gives CASSSHRAPGNSPLHF.

J is TRBJ1-5 and V is TRBV10-3, with a weak D call TRBD1 (5 bases). Germline V gives CDR1 ENHRY, CDR2 SYGVKD. Trimming removed 8 bases from V and 6 bases from J, with 14 bases in between. CDR3 length equals 13 residues. The CDR3 sequence: CAIGREGTQPQHF. CDR3 coding DNA: TGTGCCATCGGCAGGGAGGGTACTCAGCCCCAGCATTTT.

J is TRBJ1-2 and V is TRBV5-4; D might be TRBD1 (5 bases). Germline V CDR1 and CDR2: SGHNT, YYREEE (reference sequence). V was trimmed by 2 bases and J by 4 bases, leaving 15 bases between them. This CDR3 has 15 amino acids. The chain's CDR3 is CASSFRRGVGYGYTF. DNA of the CDR3: TGTGCCAGCAGCTTTAGGCGGGGGGTAGGCTATGGCTACACCTTC.

The rearrangement links TRBV27 to TRBJ1-1; TRBD1 agrees at 8 bases. The CDR3 contains 15 residues. The ends lost 3 bases at V and 5 bases at J; junction bases unmatched: 8. Germline assignment: CDR1 MNHEY and CDR2 SMNVEV (reference sequence). The CDR3 is CASSFLTGGGTEAFF. The CDR3 DNA reads as TGTGCCAGCAGTTTTCTCACAGGGGGTGGGACTGAAGCTTTCTTT.

This clone was counted between two and nine times. The V call is TRBV18, the J call TRBJ1-2; maybe TRBD1 (6 bases). Trimming took 4 bases from V and 8 from J, leaving 14 bases between them. Germline lookup yields CDR1 KGHSH and CDR2 LQKENI. The CDR3 runs 13 residues. In DNA, the CDR3 is TGTGCCAGCTCACGAGACAGGCAGACAGGCTACACCTTC. Its protein is CASSRDRQTGYTF.

This chain links TRBV10-1 with TRBJ1-1; D gene unclear. The CDR3 has 13 residues. Looked up from germline, CDR1 is WNHNN and CDR2 is SYGVQD (reference sequence). Trimming pared 6 bases from V and 1 base from J, leaving 9 bases between. The CDR3 spells CASRQQQNTEAFF. The DNA of the CDR3 is TGCGCCAGCAGACAACAGCAGAACACTGAAGCTTTCTTT.

The chain couples TRBV27 to TRBJ1-1; D not resolved. The CDR3 is made up of 16 amino acids. The germline V gene encodes CDR1 MNHEY and CDR2 SMNVEV (reference sequence). The germline V and J ends were trimmed by 5 bases and 5 bases, with 21 bases remaining between them. CDR3 amino acids: CASSPQIDPWRTEAFF. CDR3 DNA: TGTGCCAGCAGTCCCCAAATAGATCCCTGGAGGACTGAAGCTTTCTTT.

V is TRBV18 and J is TRBJ2-1; TRBD2 agrees at 12 bases. The germline V gene encodes CDR1 KGHSH and CDR2 LQKENI. The J segment lost 6 bases and the V segment lost 5 bases, leaving 11 bases of the junction unmatched. The CDR3 consists of 17 residues. The CDR3 nucleotides are TGTGCCAGCTCATCATTAGAGCCGGGACTAGCGGGCAATGAGCAGTTCTTC. Translation: CASSSLEPGLAGNEQFF. The full variable domain, its missing parts supplied by reference TRBV18 and TRBJ2-1, is NAGVMQNPRHLVRRRGQEARLRCSPMKGHSHVYWYRQLPEEGLKFMVYLQKENIIDESGMPKERFSAEFPKEGPSILRIQQVVRGDSAAYFCASSSLEPGLAGNEQFFGPGTRLTVL.

This clone was seen a single time. The rearrangement joins TRBV28 to TRBJ1-2; weak D call: TRBD1 (5 bases). Per the germline V gene, CDR1 is MDHEN and CDR2 is SYDVKM. V lost 1 base, J lost 7 bases, and 10 bases lay in between. The CDR3 is 13 amino acids. This chain's CDR3 is CASSLSAGFGYTF. Written as DNA, the CDR3 is TGTGCCAGCAGTTTATCGGCAGGGTTTGGCTACACCTTC.

The gene calls are TRBV3-1 (or the pseudogene TRBV3-2) and TRBJ2-7; D ambiguous. V lost 0 bases and J 6 bases, leaving 15 bases between the germline ends. Germline CDR1 and CDR2: LGHDT and YNNKEL (reference sequence). The CDR3 loop spans 15 amino acids. CDR3 DNA: TGTGCCAGCAGCCAAGATGGCGAGCACCGCGGCGAGCAGTACTTC. Its translation: CASSQDGEHRGEQYF.

This chain joins TRBV5-1 and TRBJ2-5; no clear D. Germline values: CDR1 SGHRS, CDR2 YFSETQ. The CDR3 is made up of 13 amino acids. V was trimmed by 4 bases and J by 1 base, leaving 8 bases between them. The CDR3 DNA sequence: TGCGCCAGCAGCCCAACGCGCCAAGAGACCCAGTACTTC. Encoded protein: CASSPTRQETQYF.

The V and J genes are TRBV3-1 (or the pseudogene TRBV3-2) and TRBJ2-5, with 7 bases matching TRBD2. V was pared by 2 bases and J by 2 bases, with 8 bases of the junction left unmatched. In germline, CDR1 is LGHDT, CDR2 YNNKEL (reference sequence). The CDR3 has 16 residues. This chain's CDR3 is CASSQRGAGVQETQYF. CDR3 in DNA: TGTGCCAGCAGCCAACGTGGGGCGGGGGTGCAAGAGACCCAGTACTTC.

This clone showed up many times. J is TRBJ2-2 and V is TRBV25-1; 9 bases align to TRBD2. J was trimmed by 4 bases and V by 7 bases; bases with no gene match: 1. The CDR3 has 13 amino acids. Germline lookup yields CDR1 MGHDK and CDR2 SYGVNS. The CDR3 DNA reads TGTGCCAGCACGCGGGGGGGCACCGGGGAGCTGTTTTTT. Protein product: CASTRGGTGELFF.

The genes are TRBV11-2 and TRBJ1-2; 7 bases map to TRBD1. The CDR3 covers 14 residues. Germline CDR1 and CDR2: SGHAT and FQNNGV. Germline trimming cut 5 bases from V and 4 bases from J; bases unmatched to any gene: 7. The CDR3 DNA sequence: TGTGCCAGCAGCCCAAGGACAGGAGTCTATGGCTACACCTTC. Its protein product is CASSPRTGVYGYTF.

This chain joins TRBV6-2 or TRBV6-3 and TRBJ1-5; D is undetermined. CDR1 and CDR2 (germline): MNHEY, SVGEGT. The CDR3 has 18 amino acids. Trimming stripped 2 bases from V and 2 bases from J, with 19 bases between. DNA for the CDR3: TGTGCCAGCAGTTACCCGGGATGGGCGTCCCGTGGCAATCAGCCCCAGCATTTT. Translating gives CASSYPGWASRGNQPQHF.

To note about this clone: One end of the junction is discordant with germline, which a read error may explain. The rearrangement links TRBV11-3 to TRBJ1-2, with a weak D call TRBD1 (6 bases). In germline, CDR1 is SGHNT, CDR2 YENEEA. The CDR3 sequence is 11 residues long. This CDR3 is CASSGNEGTYF. The DNA for the CDR3 is TGTGCCAGCAGCGGGAACGAGGGGACATACTTC. Combining the CDR3 with reference TRBV11-3 and TRBJ1-2 gives the whole variable domain EAGVVQSPRYKIIEKKQPVAFWCNPISGHNTLYWYLQNLGQGPELLIRYENEEAVDDSQLPKDRFSAERLKGVDSTLKIQPAELGDSAVYLCASSGNEGTYFGSGTRLTVV.

The chain couples TRBV5-1 to TRBJ1-1, with 8 bases fitting TRBD1. Germline CDR1 is SGHRS and CDR2 is YFSETQ. V was pared by 4 bases and J by 4 bases, with 12 bases of the junction left unmatched. The CDR3 extends over 16 amino acids. CDR3 residues: CASSPQGAAGGTEAFF. In DNA form, the CDR3 reads TGCGCCAGCAGCCCTCAGGGGGCCGCAGGGGGCACTGAAGCTTTCTTT.

The rearrangement joins TRBV5-4 to TRBJ1-2, with 9 bases aligning to TRBD1. The CDR3 loop spans 14 amino acids. V lost 4 bases, J lost 6 bases, and 7 bases stayed unmatched. Germline loops: CDR1 SGHNT, CDR2 YYREEE (reference sequence). This CDR3 is CASSPGQGPNGYTF. In nucleotides, the CDR3 is TGTGCCAGCAGCCCGGGACAGGGTCCCAATGGCTACACCTTC.

The chain joins TRBV6-5 to TRBJ2-5; TRBD2 agrees at 7 bases. Germline loops: CDR1 MNHEY, CDR2 SVGAGI. This CDR3 has 14 residues. V lost 7 bases to trimming and J lost 5 bases; unmatched junction nucleotides: 10. This CDR3 reads CASILVGEGETQYF. DNA of the CDR3: TGTGCCAGCATCCTGGTTGGGGAGGGGGAGACCCAGTACTTC.

The chain carries TRBV11-1 and TRBJ2-7, with TRBD2 matching 7 bases. The germline V gene encodes CDR1 SGHAT and CDR2 FQDESV (reference sequence). There are 13 residues in the CDR3. The J segment lost 5 bases and the V segment lost 0 bases, leaving 1 base of the junction unmatched. Here the CDR3 DNA reads TGTGCCAGCAGCTTAGCGGGGGGGAACGAGCAGTACTTC. Its translation: CASSLAGGNEQYF. The whole variable domain, remainder taken from reference TRBV11-1 and TRBJ2-7, is EAEVAQSPRYKITEKSQAVAFWCDPISGHATLYWYRQILGQGPELLVQFQDESVVDDSQLPKDRFSAERLKGVDSTLKIQPAELGDSAMYLCASSLAGGNEQYFGPGTRLTVT.

J is TRBJ2-2 and V is TRBV15; D might be TRBD1 (5 bases). The CDR3 extends over 15 amino acids. In germline, CDR1 is LNHNV, CDR2 YYDKDF (reference sequence). The V gene lost 1 base and the J gene lost 5 bases, with 11 bases spanning the gap. CDR3 sequence reads: CATSRAQGGTGELFF. The CDR3, as DNA: TGTGCCACCAGCAGAGCCCAGGGTGGAACCGGGGAGCTGTTTTTT.

The chain is built from TRBV5-6 and TRBJ2-7, with 8 bases that match TRBD1. Germline CDR1 SGHDT, CDR2 YYEEEE. The CDR3 totals 16 residues. Losses at the gene ends were 3 bases for V and 1 base for J; bases not matched to a gene: 9. For the CDR3, the DNA is TGTGCCAGCAGCTATGGGACAGGTATGCTTTCCTACGAGCAGTACTTC. This gives the protein CASSYGTGMLSYEQYF.